Following are 8 T cell receptor beta chains from one sample sequenced in a study of T cell repertoires in cytomegalovirus infection. Using its own MiXCR run on the reads, TCRdb lists one record per CDR3 protein. The table lists a few hundred thousand distinct CDR3 sequences, about 30% of them singletons, with roughly an eighth in the top ten. The material sequenced was PBMCs. All receptors come from a human donor in good health (CMV status not recorded). Some clones in this sample may be carry-over from other donors' samples.

The rearrangement links TRBV14 to TRBJ2-1; 11 bases fit TRBD2. The germline gives CDR1 SGHDN, CDR2 FVKESK. Trimming cost V 6 bases and J 6 bases; bases outside gene matches: 7. The CDR3 contains 15 residues. The DNA of the CDR3 is TGTGCCAGCAGACTCTCCGGGACTAGCGGCAATGAGCAGTTCTTC. Translation: CASRLSGTSGNEQFF.

This clonotype was seen more than once but under ten times. This chain links TRBV7-2 with TRBJ2-1; 7 bases align to TRBD2. V shed 6 bases and J 9 bases; nucleotides not matched to a gene: 17. Germline V gives CDR1 SGHTA, CDR2 FQGNSA. The CDR3 is made up of 16 amino acids. CDR3 nucleotide sequence: TGTGCCAGCAGGCGTGGACTAGGGGATTTATGGGGTGAGCAGTTCTTC. It specifies CASRRGLGDLWGEQFF.

The chain combines TRBV5-4 with TRBJ2-7; TRBD2 matches at 8 bases. CDR1 is SGHNT and CDR2 is YYREEE in the germline V gene (reference sequence). The trim removed 4 bases at V and 11 bases at J, leaving 14 bases unmatched. The CDR3 length is 14 residues. CDR3 DNA sequence: TGTGCCAGCAGCCCCGAAAGGCGGGGGGAATTGGAGTACGTC. It encodes CASSPERRGELEYV.

This clonotype was seen only once. This chain joins TRBV27 and TRBJ1-1, with TRBD1 as a possible D gene (6 bases). V was clipped by 0 bases and J by 0 bases, with 14 bases between them. Germline CDR1 and CDR2: MNHEY and SMNVEV (reference sequence). The CDR3 is 17 amino acids. CDR3 protein: CASSLSRRGPMNTEAFF. In DNA form, the CDR3 reads TGTGCCAGCAGTTTATCGAGGCGGGGGCCCATGAACACTGAAGCTTTCTTT.

In this sample, this clonotype turned up many times. V and J are TRBV4-3 and TRBJ2-7; TRBD1 matches at 10 bases. Germline CDR1 LGHNA, CDR2 YSLEER. Trimming removed 0 bases from V and 1 base from J; junction bases left unmatched: 3. The CDR3 is 16 residues long. CDR3 region: CASSQDWGQGSYEQYV. The CDR3 region has the DNA TGCGCCAGCAGCCAAGATTGGGGACAGGGGTCCTACGAGCAGTACGTC.

This clonotype has more than one count but fewer than ten. The CDR3 reads CAISEGNGNTIYF. DNA for the CDR3: TGTGCCATCAGTGAAGGGAATGGAAACACCATATATTTT. The J gene is TRBJ1-3, the V gene TRBV10-3, with D uncertain. In germline, CDR1 is ENHRY, CDR2 SYGVKD. V shed 3 bases and J shed 3 bases, with 6 bases lying between them. The CDR3 runs to 13 residues.

This clonotype appeared a few times. The rearrangement links TRBV19 to TRBJ2-7; D is perhaps TRBD2 (5 bases). The CDR3 covers 12 residues. The germline V gene has CDR1 LNHDA and CDR2 SQIVND (reference sequence). Trimming left V 8 bases short and J 6 bases short, with 14 bases between. The CDR3 nucleotides are TGTGCCAGTTCGACTGCCGGAGGCGAGCAGTACGTC. Protein sequence: CASSTAGGEQYV.

This clonotype was recorded a few times. This chain uses TRBV7-3 with TRBJ2-6; 9 bases are a match to TRBD1. The CDR3 spans 17 residues. The V gene end was trimmed by 5 bases and the J gene end by 0 bases; junction bases not matched to a gene: 5. Germline V lookup: CDR1 SGHTA, CDR2 FQGTGA. The CDR3 DNA reads TGTGCCAGCAGCCCTTGGACAGGGGACTCTGGGGCCAACGTCCTGACTTTC. Encoded protein: CASSPWTGDSGANVLTF.